This passage covers 17 T cell receptor beta chains from one sample sequenced in a study of T-cell memory formation after mild COVID-19 (dated by TCRdb to the early 2020s). The library was generated by 5' RACE. The instrument was an Illumina NovaSeq 6000. TCRdb cleaned the public reads at Q25 with fastp, built clones with MiXCR and kept in-frame beta chains. Identical CDR3 protein sequences are pooled into one entry, listed with their most common genes and DNA. For this sample the table gives about 14,000 distinct CDR3 sequences, of which 9.5% to 15% were detected only once. The top ten clonotypes cover under 50% of the sample. Material: PBMCs or a T cell subset sorted from them (not recorded which). The source of these receptors is an adult woman who had mild COVID-19 (a few samples of this study predate the infection). The sample titles of this study are shuffled in the database, so cell type and time point are left out; the donor was told from shared clones.

This clonotype has at least ten counts. The chain employs TRBV6-5 and TRBJ2-1; 11 positions match TRBD1. The CDR3 has 14 amino acids. Trimming removed 7 bases from V and 8 bases from J; junction bases left unmatched: 7. Germline values: CDR1 MNHEY, CDR2 SVGAGI. The CDR3 reads CASNPGQGGDEQFF. The CDR3 DNA sequence: TGTGCCAGCAACCCGGGACAGGGGGGTGATGAGCAGTTCTTC.

The chain has TRBV10-3 and TRBJ2-5; the match to TRBD1 covers 8 bases. The germline V gene encodes CDR1 ENHRY and CDR2 SYGVKD. With V trimmed by 1 base and J by 2 bases, 9 bases remained unmatched. The CDR3 is 17 amino acids. In nucleotides, the CDR3 is TGTGCCATCAGTGAGTACCAGACAGGGGCCGGGCAAGAGACCCAGTACTTC. Translating it yields CAISEYQTGAGQETQYF.

There are many counts of this clonotype. The chain joins TRBV4-2 to TRBJ2-7, with a tentative D call TRBD2 (6 bases). The CDR3 extends over 17 amino acids. Trimming left V 0 bases short and J 0 bases short, with 15 bases between. In germline, CDR1 is LGHNA, CDR2 YNFKEQ. The CDR3 loop is CASSQEAIAVYSYEQYF. The DNA for the CDR3 is TGTGCCAGCAGCCAAGAGGCCATAGCGGTTTACTCCTACGAGCAGTACTTC.

This clonotype came up many times. This chain joins TRBV5-5 and TRBJ2-5; D gene uncertain. The CDR3 is 14 residues long. V lost 2 bases, J lost 5 bases, and 13 bases lay in between. Germline CDR1 is SGHKS and CDR2 is YYEKEE (reference sequence). CDR3 nucleotide sequence: TGTGCCAGCAGCTTTCTGCAGAAGGAGGAGACCCAGTACTTC. As protein: CASSFLQKEETQYF.

This clonotype was seen at least ten times. This chain uses TRBV27 with TRBJ2-7, with TRBD2 matching over 7 bases. J lost 3 bases, V lost 5 bases, and 4 bases had no gene match. The CDR3 sequence is 13 residues long. Per germline, CDR1 MNHEY and CDR2 SMNVEV (reference sequence). The CDR3, as DNA: TGTGCCAGCAGTCCAGGGAGGGTCTACGAGCAGTACTTC. The encoded protein is CASSPGRVYEQYF.

In this sample, this clonotype turned up many times. The rearrangement joins TRBV6-1 to TRBJ2-5, with 9 bases aligning to TRBD1. The CDR3 is made up of 16 amino acids. Germline V gene data show CDR1 as MNHNS and CDR2 as SASEGT. Trimming took 8 bases from V and 3 from J; bases not matched to a gene: 13. CDR3 loop: CASLDRDRVEEETQYF. DNA for the CDR3: TGTGCCAGCCTCGACCGGGACAGGGTGGAGGAAGAGACCCAGTACTTC.

Ten or more counts support this clonotype. V gene TRBV7-9 combines with J gene TRBJ2-7; D might be TRBD1 or TRBD2, each matching 5 bases. The V gene lost 1 base and the J gene lost 3 bases, with 10 bases spanning the gap. Germline-derived CDR1 and CDR2 are SEHNR and FQNEAQ (reference sequence). The CDR3 consists of 14 residues. The CDR3 is CASSLGGRNYEQYF. The DNA for the CDR3 is TGTGCCAGCAGCTTAGGGGGACGAAACTACGAGCAGTACTTC.

In its sample, this clonotype was seen many times. The V gene is TRBV19, the J gene TRBJ2-3, with 9 bases that match TRBD2. Per germline, CDR1 LNHDA and CDR2 SQIVND (reference sequence). The CDR3 is 17 residues long. The trim removed 3 bases at V and 0 bases at J, leaving 7 bases unmatched. Here the CDR3 reads CASSIPGLAPSTDTQYF. CDR3 nucleotide sequence: TGTGCCAGTAGTATCCCGGGACTAGCACCCAGCACAGATACGCAGTATTTT.

This clonotype was counted many times. This chain uses TRBV5-1 with TRBJ1-3; D perhaps matches TRBD1 (6 bases). Germline V gene sequence: CDR1 SGHRS, CDR2 YFSETQ. V dropped 0 bases and J dropped 2 bases, with 9 bases sitting between them. The CDR3 contains 15 residues. The CDR3 coding sequence is TGCGCCAGCAGCTTGGACGCAGGGGCTGGAAACACCATATATTTT. Residues: CASSLDAGAGNTIYF.

This clonotype was counted a few times. This sequence joins TRBV5-4 and TRBJ2-5, with 7 bases aligning to TRBD2. This CDR3 spans 13 amino acids. Germline lookup yields CDR1 SGHNT and CDR2 YYREEE (reference sequence). V trimming: 3 bases; J trimming: 2 bases; junction bases outside the gene matches: 1. The CDR3 loop is CASSSGGQETQYF. As DNA, the CDR3 is TGTGCCAGCAGCTCGGGAGGACAAGAGACCCAGTACTTC.

This clonotype has a count of ten or more. The gene calls are TRBV6-4 and TRBJ2-6; tentatively, D is TRBD2 (5 bases). The V gene lost 9 bases and the J gene lost 0 bases, with 12 bases spanning the gap. Germline V gives CDR1 MRHNA, CDR2 SNTAGT. This CDR3 region has 15 residues. CDR3: CASPQGSSGANVLTF. In DNA form, the CDR3 reads TGTGCCAGTCCACAAGGGAGCTCTGGGGCCAACGTCCTGACTTTC.

This clonotype showed up many times. The chain recombines TRBV18 with TRBJ2-3; 7 positions match TRBD2. Trimming took 2 bases from V and 2 from J; bases not matched to a gene: 13. The CDR3 is 18 amino acids. The V gene's germline CDR1 is KGHSH and CDR2 LQKENI. The CDR3 protein is CASSPFMSGADLTDTQYF. The CDR3 region has the DNA TGTGCCAGCTCACCATTTATGAGCGGGGCAGATCTCACAGATACGCAGTATTTT. Together with reference TRBV18 and TRBJ2-3, the CDR3 gives the full variable domain: NAGVMQNPRHLVRRRGQEARLRCSPMKGHSHVYWYRQLPEEGLKFMVYLQKENIIDESGMPKERFSAEFPKEGPSILRIQQVVRGDSAAYFCASSPFMSGADLTDTQYFGPGTRLTVL.

This clonotype appeared many times. The V and J genes are TRBV4-1 and TRBJ2-1; tentatively, D is TRBD1 (6 bases). Between the trimmed V and J ends, which lost 4 bases and 2 bases, there was a span of 9 bases. This CDR3 contains 14 residues. Germline V gene lookup returns CDR1 MGHRA and CDR2 YSYEKL. The CDR3 sequence: CASSPGVAYNEQFF. CDR3 DNA: TGCGCCAGCAGCCCAGGGGTAGCCTACAATGAGCAGTTCTTC.

This clonotype was seen ten or more times. The chain joins TRBV4-3 to TRBJ2-1; D unresolved. This CDR3 is 15 amino acids long. The germline CDR1 and CDR2 sequences are LGHNA and YSLEER. Trimming took off 0 bases at V and 6 bases at J, with 12 bases between the two ends. CDR3 sequence reads: CASSQDPPVGNEQFF. CDR3 in DNA: TGCGCCAGCAGCCAAGACCCCCCCGTGGGCAATGAGCAGTTCTTC.

This clonotype was seen at least ten times. This chain connects TRBV3-1 to TRBJ2-1; 7 bases are shared with TRBD2. The CDR3 contains 15 residues. Germline CDR1 is LGHDT and CDR2 is YNNKEL (reference sequence). V lost 3 bases and J lost 0; bases outside the gene matches: 2. The CDR3, as DNA: TGTGCCAGCAGCCACTGGGAGGGCTCCTACAATGAGCAGTTCTTC. It yields the protein CASSHWEGSYNEQFF.

This clonotype was observed at least ten times. This chain joins TRBV10-3 and TRBJ2-5; tentative D call: TRBD2 (6 bases). CDR1 and CDR2 from the germline V gene are ENHRY and SYGVKD. The CDR3 contains 13 residues. V lost 4 bases and J lost 5, with 11 bases in between. The CDR3 loop reads CAISGGGVETQYF. The CDR3 DNA sequence: TGTGCCATCAGTGGCGGCGGGGTCGAGACCCAGTACTTC.

Comment on this clonotype: A read error is possible here, since a much larger clone lies one base away. This chain uses TRBV30 with TRBJ2-1; weak D call: TRBD1 (6 bases). Deletions cut 2 bases from V and 4 bases from J, with 15 bases between. Germline CDR1 GTSNPN, CDR2 SVGIG (reference sequence). CDR3 size: 15 residues. The CDR3 DNA reads as TGTGCCTGGAGTATACGCGACAGGACATACAATGAGCAGTTCTTC. Amino acids: CAWSIRDRTYNEQFF. Together with reference TRBV30 and TRBJ2-1, the CDR3 gives the full variable domain: SQTIHQWPATLVQPVGSPLSLECTVEGTSNPNLYWYRQAAGRGLQLLFYSVGIGQISSEVPQNLSASRPQDRQFILSSKKLLLSDSGFYLCAWSIRDRTYNEQFFGPGTRLTVL.